These 26 T cell receptor beta chains were all obtained from the same sample, sequenced in a study of OX40 agonist ivuxolimab in advanced cancers. This table comes from immunoSEQ multiplex PCR, and its TCRdb copy is limited to in-frame clones, with some not included. The sample lists roughly 60,000 clones; about nine tenths were seen once. Sequenced material: CD4+ or CD8+ T cells sorted from blood, taken in a trial of the OX40 agonist ivuxolimab. These receptors all stem from an adult with an advanced solid tumor such as melanoma, head and neck, liver or kidney cancer.

This chain connects TRBV13 to TRBJ2-7; weak D call: TRBD2 (7 bases). Germline V CDR1 and CDR2: PRHDT, FYEKMQ (reference sequence). The length of the CDR3 is 14 residues. The V end lost 6 bases, the J end lost 2 bases, and 14 bases lay between the germline ends. This CDR3 reads CASSDSGGPYEQYF. The CDR3 region has the DNA TGTGCCAGCAGTGACTCGGGGGGCCCCTACGAGCAGTACTTC.

The chain links TRBV6-5 to TRBJ1-1; perhaps TRBD1 as D (5 bases). Deletions cut 2 bases from V and 1 base from J, with 5 bases between. This CDR3 has 13 amino acids. Germline V gene lookup returns CDR1 MNHEY and CDR2 SVGAGI. The CDR3 region is CASSYGGNTEAFF. CDR3 nucleotides: TGTGCCAGCAGTTACGGGGGGAACACTGAAGCTTTCTTT.

The rearrangement joins TRBV7-9 to TRBJ2-3; D is unclear. V was pared by 5 bases and J by 6 bases, with 12 bases between. The germline gives CDR1 SEHNR, CDR2 FQNEAQ (reference sequence). The CDR3 has 13 amino acids. For the CDR3, the DNA is TGTGCCAGCAGCCCCGGTCGAGAGGATACGCAGTATTTT. This translates into CASSPGREDTQYF.

The rearrangement joins TRBV29-1 to TRBJ2-1; D is undetermined. CDR3 length equals 11 residues. V lost 7 bases and J lost 4, with 8 bases in between. Germline CDR1 SQVTM, CDR2 ANQGSEA. CDR3 DNA sequence: TGCAGCGCAGACGAATACAATGAGCAGTTCTTC. Translated, it gives CSADEYNEQFF.

This chain links TRBV7-9 with TRBJ2-7; possibly TRBD1 or TRBD2 for D (5 bases each). Trimming removed 5 bases at V and 0 bases at J, with 17 bases between. Germline loops: CDR1 SEHNR, CDR2 FQNEAQ (reference sequence). The CDR3 is 16 residues long. This chain's CDR3 is CASSEVGGGSSYEQYF. The CDR3 nucleotides are TGTGCCAGCAGCGAAGTTGGGGGTGGAAGCTCCTACGAGCAGTACTTC.

This clone was picked up one time. The chain uses TRBV19 and TRBJ2-2; D tentatively fits TRBD1 or TRBD2 (5 bases each). The CDR3 is 14 amino acids. Germline CDR1 and CDR2: LNHDA and SQIVND (reference sequence). The V end was cut by 6 bases, the J end by 7 bases, with 15 bases between. The CDR3 is CASSLGTGGGELFF. CDR3 sequence (DNA): TGTGCCAGTAGCCTAGGAACTGGGGGCGGGGAGCTGTTTTTT.

This rearrangement joins TRBV28 to TRBJ2-5, with 8 nucleotides matching TRBD1. Germline lookup yields CDR1 MDHEN and CDR2 SYDVKM. The V segment lost 8 bases and the J segment 5 bases; nucleotides outside the gene matches: 13. The CDR3 sequence is 15 residues long. In DNA, the CDR3 is TGTGCCAGCTCCGGGACAGGTGTCCTTTTTGAGACCCAGTACTTC. Protein sequence: CASSGTGVLFETQYF.

This clone was seen just once. This chain connects TRBV10-3 to TRBJ2-7; 15 bases line up with TRBD2. The CDR3 runs 16 residues. Germline CDR1 is ENHRY and CDR2 is SYGVKD. V lost 6 bases to trimming and J lost 5 bases; unmatched junction nucleotides: 8. CDR3 amino acids: CAISRTSGRGWNEQYF. The CDR3 DNA sequence: TGTGCCATCAGCAGGACTAGCGGGAGGGGGTGGAACGAGCAGTACTTC.

V is TRBV7-3 and J is TRBJ2-2, with D uncertain. The CDR3 spans 14 residues. V was trimmed by 3 bases and J by 0 bases, leaving 5 bases between them. In germline, CDR1 is SGHTA, CDR2 FQGTGA. This CDR3 is CASSFSTNTGELFF. The CDR3 DNA sequence: TGTGCCAGCAGCTTCTCAACGAACACCGGGGAGCTGTTTTTT.

This chain links TRBV27 with TRBJ1-2; D is uncertain. Germline CDR1 and CDR2: MNHEY and SMNVEV (reference sequence). This CDR3 has 13 residues. Trimming removed 0 bases at V and 6 bases at J, with 8 bases between. The CDR3 region is CASSLSQRHGYTF. The CDR3, as DNA: TGTGCCAGCAGTTTATCGCAGAGGCATGGCTACACCTTC.

CDR3 sequence (DNA): TGTGCCAGCAGCGTAGTAGCGGAGACCACCTACGAGCAGTACTTC. Translation: CASSVVAETTYEQYF. This chain joins TRBV9 and TRBJ2-7; D possibly corresponds to TRBD2 (6 bases). V gave up 0 bases and J gave up 2 bases, with 12 bases separating them. The germline CDR1 and CDR2 sequences are SGDLS and YYNGEE. The CDR3 covers 15 residues.

The J gene is TRBJ2-6, the V gene TRBV28; no firm D call. The CDR3 covers 13 residues. Trimming removed 5 bases at V and 4 bases at J, with 6 bases between. Germline values: CDR1 MDHEN, CDR2 SYDVKM. The CDR3 nucleotides are TGTGCCAGCAGTATACGAGGGGCCAACGTCCTGACTTTC. The encoded protein is CASSIRGANVLTF.

The gene calls are TRBV7-9 and TRBJ2-7, with D tentatively TRBD1 or TRBD2 (7 bases each). V was pared by 0 bases and J by 2 bases, with 14 bases between. Per germline, CDR1 SEHNR and CDR2 FQNEAQ (reference sequence). The CDR3 has 16 amino acids. The CDR3 DNA follows: TGTGCCAGCAGCTTAGCGCGGGGGACAGAGACCTACGAGCAGTACTTC. Its translation is CASSLARGTETYEQYF.

The chain couples TRBV6-5 to TRBJ1-4; a possible D gene is TRBD1 (5 bases). The CDR3 has 13 amino acids. With 6 bases removed from V and 5 bases from J, the gap between germline ends came to 10 bases. Per germline, CDR1 MNHEY and CDR2 SVGAGI. The CDR3 region has the DNA TGTGCCAGCAGGGACACGGCGAATGAAAAACTGTTTTTT. It encodes CASRDTANEKLFF.

J is TRBJ2-5 and V is TRBV7-6; no firm D call. The V gene's germline CDR1 is SGHVS and CDR2 FNYEAQ. The CDR3 is made up of 17 amino acids. V was clipped by 5 bases and J by 2 bases, with 21 bases between them. In DNA, the CDR3 is TGTGCCAGCAGCCTAAGTCCCCTGTACCAGTCTCAAGAGACCCAGTACTTC. It yields the protein CASSLSPLYQSQETQYF.

V is TRBV7-2 and J is TRBJ2-2; a possible D gene is TRBD1 (6 bases). CDR1 is SGHTA and CDR2 is FQGNSA in the germline V gene. V shed 6 bases and J shed 5 bases, with 13 bases lying between them. CDR3 length: 14 residues. This CDR3 reads CASRLGQQTGELFF. Written as DNA, the CDR3 is TGTGCCAGCAGGCTCGGACAGCAAACCGGGGAGCTGTTTTTT.

This clone is a singleton in its sample. Germline and junction disagree at one end, which may indicate a read error. Different DNA sequences within this sample yield the same CDR3. The chain uses TRBV2 and TRBJ2-3; the D gene is possibly TRBD1 (5 bases). The CDR3 has 16 residues. Germline V CDR1 and CDR2: SNHLY, FYNNEI. The CDR3 is CASSVSGFSGADTQYF. The CDR3 nucleotides are TGTGCCAGCAGTGTATCAGGGTTTTCTGGCGCAGATACACAGTATTTT.

The gene calls are TRBV29-1 and TRBJ2-7, with 9 positions matching TRBD1. Germline loops: CDR1 SQVTM, CDR2 ANQGSEA. The CDR3 spans 13 residues. The ends lost 4 bases at V and 2 bases at J; junction bases unmatched: 3. Here the CDR3 reads CSVAGTGPYEQYF. The CDR3 DNA is TGCAGCGTTGCCGGGACAGGGCCCTACGAGCAGTACTTC.

About this clone itself: Other nucleotide sequences from this sample produce the same CDR3. The rearrangement joins TRBV7-2 to TRBJ2-7; tentatively, D is TRBD2 (7 bases). V was shortened by 3 bases and J by 7 bases, with 13 bases between the two germline ends. CDR1 SGHTA and CDR2 FQGNSA come from the germline V gene. CDR3 length: 13 residues. The chain's CDR3 is CASSFGGGGEQYF. The CDR3 DNA follows: TGTGCCAGCAGCTTTGGGGGGGGCGGGGAGCAGTACTTC.

V gene TRBV10-3 combines with J gene TRBJ2-7, with D possibly matching TRBD2 (6 bases). Trimming took 11 bases from V and 4 from J, leaving 9 bases between them. CDR3 length equals 10 residues. CDR1 is ENHRY, CDR2 SYGVKD, per germline. CDR3: CASGDYEQYF. CDR3 bases: TGTGCCTCGGGGGATTACGAGCAGTACTTC.

The chain uses TRBV5-1 and TRBJ2-7; 9 positions agree with TRBD1. Looked up from germline, CDR1 is SGHRS and CDR2 is YFSETQ. J lost 3 bases, V lost 2 bases, and 12 bases had no gene match. The CDR3 is 17 amino acids. CDR3 DNA sequence: TGCGCCAGCAGCTTAGGTCCGACCGGGACAGGGAGCTACGAGCAGTACTTC. Translating gives CASSLGPTGTGSYEQYF.

This clone was counted a single time. This chain connects TRBV7-9 to TRBJ2-4, with unresolved D. With 1 base removed from V and 5 bases from J, the gap between germline ends came to 9 bases. The CDR3 is 14 amino acids. In germline, CDR1 is SEHNR, CDR2 FQNEAQ (reference sequence). This CDR3 reads CASSLDEVQNIQYF. The CDR3 region has the DNA TGTGCCAGCAGCTTAGATGAAGTGCAAAACATTCAGTACTTC.

The chain links TRBV28 to TRBJ1-1; D possibly corresponds to TRBD1 (5 bases). Trimming left V 5 bases short and J 4 bases short, with 11 bases between. Per germline, CDR1 MDHEN and CDR2 SYDVKM. The CDR3 totals 13 residues. The CDR3 loop reads CASSDKGRTEAFF. The CDR3 DNA follows: TGTGCCAGCAGTGACAAGGGGCGCACTGAAGCTTTCTTT.

V is TRBV7-3 and J is TRBJ2-7; the match to TRBD2 covers 11 bases. Germline assignment: CDR1 SGHTA and CDR2 FQGTGA. J was trimmed by 5 bases and V by 5 bases; bases with no gene match: 8. CDR3 length equals 15 residues. The chain's CDR3 is CASSLTSGRYDEQYF. DNA of the CDR3: TGTGCCAGCAGCCTTACTAGCGGGAGATACGACGAGCAGTACTTC.

The chain joins TRBV11-1 to TRBJ2-3, with D unclear. CDR1 is SGHAT and CDR2 is FQDESV in the germline V gene (reference sequence). Trimming left V 5 bases short and J 5 bases short, with 8 bases between. The CDR3 consists of 12 residues. CDR3 residues: CASSPSLDTQYF. The CDR3 DNA follows: TGTGCCAGCAGCCCATCTTTAGATACGCAGTATTTT.

The V call is TRBV7-9, the J call TRBJ2-1; 11 bases align to TRBD1. The ends lost 1 base at V and 6 bases at J; junction bases unmatched: 2. CDR1 and CDR2 from the germline V gene are SEHNR and FQNEAQ (reference sequence). This CDR3 comprises 15 residues. The CDR3: CASSLVGTGGNEQFF. CDR3 nucleotide sequence: TGTGCCAGCAGCTTAGTTGGGACAGGGGGCAATGAGCAGTTCTTC.